These T cell receptor beta chains were read from a single sample in a study of T cell responses to AZD1222 COVID-19 vaccine. Sequenced by immunoSEQ multiplex PCR; TCRdb stores in-frame clones only, minus some. The data contain over 110,000 clones, about nine tenths of them singletons. The sequences come from peripheral blood, collected on day 0 of AZD1222 vaccination. The receptor set was obtained from an adult in good health. The CDR3 runs from the conserved cysteine through the conserved F or W. The D gene is left open where the match is weak. Size values are once, few and many counts, or a class for expanded clones, and some rows have none.

TRBD1	TRBV2	NA	TRBJ2-2	TGTGCCAGCGCTAGGGACAGTAACACCGGGGAGCTGTTTTTT	CASARDSNTGELFF
NA	TRBV3-1/TRBV3-2	once	TRBJ1-2	TGTGCCAGCAGCCAAGGAGACCCGGACGGTGGCTACACCTTC	CASSQGDPDGGYTF
NA	TRBV5-1	NA	TRBJ1-3	TGCGCCAGCAGCTCGGCAGGGGCCGGAAACACCATATATTTT	CASSSAGAGNTIYF
NA	TRBV2	NA	TRBJ1-2	TGTGCCAGCAGTGAAGGAAGGGGCTATGGCTACACCTTC	CASSEGRGYGYTF
TRBD1	TRBV3-1/TRBV3-2	NA	TRBJ1-1	TGTGCCAGCAGCCCGCTAGGACAGGAGGGAGAAGCTTTCTTT	CASSPLGQEGEAFF
NA	TRBV27	NA	TRBJ2-7	TGTGCCAGCAGACCGTTCGGCTCCCACGAGCAGTACTTC	CASRPFGSHEQYF
TRBD1	TRBV5-1	NA	TRBJ2-1	TGCGCCAGCAGCTTGTTCGGGACAGGGAGGACGAATGAGCAGTTCTTC	CASSLFGTGRTNEQFF
NA	TRBV11-1	NA	TRBJ1-5	TGTGCCAGCAGCTTAGCGGCAGGGGACCAGCCCCAGCATTTT	CASSLAAGDQPQHF
NA	TRBV19	NA	TRBJ1-2	TGTGCCAGTAGTAGAGGGGAAAACTATGGCTACACCTTC	CASSRGENYGYTF
NA	TRBV18	NA	TRBJ1-2	TGTGCCAGCTCACGACCGCCCATGGGCTACACCTTC	CASSRPPMGYTF
NA	TRBV5-8	NA	TRBJ1-2	TGTGCCAGCAGCTTGGGGTCAGGGGGCTACACCTTC	CASSLGSGGYTF
NA	TRBV18	NA	TRBJ1-6	TGTGCCAGCTCAGAACAGGGAGAGAATTCACCCCTCCACTTT	CASSEQGENSPLHF
TRBD1	TRBV24-1	NA	TRBJ1-1	TGTGCCACCAGTGACTGGGACAGGGTCAAGGGGGCTTTCTTT	CATSDWDRVKGAFF
NA	TRBV5-1	NA	TRBJ2-7	TGCGCCAGCAAGCCCCCCTTGCGAACAATCATCTACGAGCAGTACTTC	CASKPPLRTIIYEQYF
NA	TRBV3-1/TRBV3-2	NA	TRBJ2-7	TGTGCCAGCAGCCAAGGTCACTTCTCCTACGAGCAGTACTTC	CASSQGHFSYEQYF
TRBD1	TRBV28	NA	TRBJ2-3	TGTGCCAGCAGTTCCTTCCCTCTGACAGGGGGAATAGATACGCAGTATTTT	CASSSFPLTGGIDTQYF
NA	TRBV24-1	NA	TRBJ2-7	TGTGCCACCAGTGATTTCCCCGACGAGCAGTACTTC	CATSDFPDEQYF
NA	TRBV13	NA	TRBJ2-3	TGTGCCAGCAGCTTAGGCGGGATAGCAGATACGCAGTATTTT	CASSLGGIADTQYF
NA	TRBV19	NA	TRBJ1-2	TGTGCCAGTAGGACGACATATCTCTATGGCTACACCTTC	CASRTTYLYGYTF
TRBD1	TRBV2	NA	TRBJ1-5	TGTGCCAGCAGTCTCGACAGGGTAGGCAATCAGCCCCAGCATTTT	CASSLDRVGNQPQHF
NA	TRBV6-1	NA	TRBJ2-6	TGTGCCAGCAGTGAAGTCCCATCCGGGGCCAACGTCCTGACTTTC	CASSEVPSGANVLTF
NA	TRBV6-5	NA	TRBJ1-1	TGTGCCACCTTTCCGACAGCCGCGGTCACTGAAGCTTTCTTT	CATFPTAAVTEAFF
TRBD1	TRBV5-6	NA	TRBJ1-6	TGTGCCAGCCTACGGACCTCGGACAGGGTTCCTTCACCCCTCCACTTT	CASLRTSDRVPSPLHF
NA	TRBV29-1	NA	TRBJ2-3	TGCAGCGCCTCGGGCTCTAGCACAGATACGCAGTATTTT	CSASGSSTDTQYF
TRBD1	TRBV3-1/TRBV3-2	NA	TRBJ1-3	TGTGCCAGCAGCCAAGACAACAGGGGGTATTCTGGAAACACCATATATTTT	CASSQDNRGYSGNTIYF
NA	TRBV4-1	NA	TRBJ1-1	TGCGCCAGCAGCCCCCAGGCCGGGCGCTCAATGAACACTGAAGCTTTCTTT	CASSPQAGRSMNTEAFF
TRBD1	TRBV3-1/TRBV3-2	NA	TRBJ1-2	TGTGCCAGCAGCCAAGTGACAGGGGACTATGGCTACACCTTC	CASSQVTGDYGYTF
TRBD1	TRBV11-1	NA	TRBJ2-1	TGTGCCAGCAGCTTAGTCCGACAGGGAGCTCCGTTCTTC	CASSLVRQGAPFF
NA	TRBV28	NA	TRBJ1-1	TGTGCCAGCAGTGCCCCGACAGAAGGACGGGCTGAAGCTTTCTTT	CASSAPTEGRAEAFF
NA	TRBV30	NA	TRBJ1-2	TGTGCCTGGAGTGTTGACCCCTATGGCTACACCTTC	CAWSVDPYGYTF
TRBD2	TRBV10-3	NA	TRBJ2-1	TGTGCCATCACCCCGGGACTAGGCCCCTTTGTTGAGCAGTTCTTC	CAITPGLGPFVEQFF
TRBD1	TRBV9	NA	TRBJ1-2	TGTGCCAGCAGCGTAAGGGACAGTAACTATGGCTACACCTTC	CASSVRDSNYGYTF
NA	TRBV28	NA	TRBJ2-6	TGTGCCAGCAGGTCAGGAGGGACCGGGGCCAACGTCCTGACTTTC	CASRSGGTGANVLTF
NA	TRBV9	NA	TRBJ1-2	TGTGCCAGCAGCGTGGGTGGCCAGGGAGGTCGCTACACCTTC	CASSVGGQGGRYTF
NA	TRBV19	NA	TRBJ2-3	TGTGCCAGTAGTCCGAAGCGCCTCCGCACAGATACGCAGTATTTT	CASSPKRLRTDTQYF
NA	TRBV28	NA	TRBJ1-2	TGTGCCAGCAGCCTCCCTCAGAGAGCCTACACCTTC	CASSLPQRAYTF
NA	TRBV7-2	NA	TRBJ2-7	TGTGCCAGCAGACCAGAAGACCTTAAAATCTCCTACGAGCAGTACTTC	CASRPEDLKISYEQYF
NA	TRBV5-1	NA	TRBJ2-3	TGCGCCAGCAGCTTAACGGCAGAGAGTCTCACAGATACGCAGTATTTT	CASSLTAESLTDTQYF
TRBD1	TRBV11-2	NA	TRBJ2-4	TGTGCCAGCAGCCCGGACAGGGTCGGATTCATTCAGTACTTC	CASSPDRVGFIQYF
NA	TRBV11-2	NA	TRBJ2-3	TGTGCCAGCAGCCAAGGACCTTTCACAGATACGCAGTATTTT	CASSQGPFTDTQYF
TRBD1	TRBV12-3/TRBV12-4	NA	TRBJ2-7	TGTGCCAGCAGATCACAGGGGTACGAGCAGTACTTC	CASRSQGYEQYF
NA	TRBV6-6	NA	TRBJ1-5	TGTGCCAGCAGTTACCCGCGGGGGGGACAGCCCCAGCATTTT	CASSYPRGGQPQHF
NA	TRBV10-3	NA	TRBJ2-7	TGTGCCATCAGTGATAGCAGGGGATCGTACGAGCAGTACTTC	CAISDSRGSYEQYF
TRBD1	TRBV3-1/TRBV3-2	NA	TRBJ1-6	TGTGCCAGCAGTTGGGACAGGAACTATAATTCACCCCTCCACTTT	CASSWDRNYNSPLHF
NA	TRBV19	NA	TRBJ1-1	TGTGCCAGTATTGGTTTGTTTGACACTGAAGCTTTCTTT	CASIGLFDTEAFF
TRBD2	TRBV3-1/TRBV3-2	NA	TRBJ2-5	TGTGCCAGCACCCGCGGACTAGCGGGGAACCAAGAGACCCAGTACTTC	CASTRGLAGNQETQYF
TRBD1	TRBV5-4	NA	TRBJ1-2	TGTGCCAGCAGCTCCCCATCGACAGGGTACTATGGCTACACCTTC	CASSSPSTGYYGYTF
TRBD1	TRBV6-1	NA	TRBJ1-1	TGTGCCAGCAGTGAAGTCGGGACAGGGTCGAACACTGAAGCTTTCTTT	CASSEVGTGSNTEAFF
TRBD1	TRBV12-5	NA	TRBJ2-3	TGTGCTAGTGGTTCTACAGGGGGCACAGATACGCAGTATTTT	CASGSTGGTDTQYF
NA	TRBV7-3	NA	TRBJ2-2	TGTGCCAGCAGCTTACGTGGCAGTCCACTAAGCGGGGAGCTGTTTTTT	CASSLRGSPLSGELFF
NA	TRBV20-1	NA	TRBJ2-5	TGCAGTGCTAGGATAGGGGGGACTCCTTACTTC	CSARIGGTPYF
NA	TRBV10-3	NA	TRBJ1-1	TGTGCCACTGGGAACAGGGTTTGGGACACTGAAGCTTTCTTT	CATGNRVWDTEAFF
NA	TRBV28	NA	TRBJ2-5	TGTGCCAGCAGTTGGGACCAAGAGACCCAGTACTTC	CASSWDQETQYF